The clone carrying this T cell receptor beta chain was detected once. Antigen unknown. Method: immunoSEQ multiplex PCR; TCRdb's copy keeps in-frame clones and lacks some. The sample includes some 70,000 clones, about 80% of them seen just once. The CDR3 spans 13 residues. The V end lost 5 bases, the J end lost 3 bases, and 11 bases lay between the germline ends. Germline CDR1 is KGHSH and CDR2 is LQKENI. This specimen comes from a study of T cell responses to AZD1222 COVID-19 vaccine. Study observations and caveats: At baseline, just 5 or 6 AZD1222 recipients tested seropositive. With dominance at 160-218 and 743-854, vaccine-associated CD4 TCRs spanned spike.

Analysis merged second doses at about 4 or about 12 weeks. The source is an adult who received the AZD1222 COVID-19 vaccine. The V and J genes are TRBV18 and TRBJ2-7; D may match TRBD1 or TRBD2 (5 bases each). Specimen: peripheral blood, collected 28 days after the second AZD1222 dose. This CDR3 reads CASSSGTGYEQYF. In nucleotides, the CDR3 is TGTGCCAGCTCATCTGGGACGGGCTACGAGCAGTACTTC.